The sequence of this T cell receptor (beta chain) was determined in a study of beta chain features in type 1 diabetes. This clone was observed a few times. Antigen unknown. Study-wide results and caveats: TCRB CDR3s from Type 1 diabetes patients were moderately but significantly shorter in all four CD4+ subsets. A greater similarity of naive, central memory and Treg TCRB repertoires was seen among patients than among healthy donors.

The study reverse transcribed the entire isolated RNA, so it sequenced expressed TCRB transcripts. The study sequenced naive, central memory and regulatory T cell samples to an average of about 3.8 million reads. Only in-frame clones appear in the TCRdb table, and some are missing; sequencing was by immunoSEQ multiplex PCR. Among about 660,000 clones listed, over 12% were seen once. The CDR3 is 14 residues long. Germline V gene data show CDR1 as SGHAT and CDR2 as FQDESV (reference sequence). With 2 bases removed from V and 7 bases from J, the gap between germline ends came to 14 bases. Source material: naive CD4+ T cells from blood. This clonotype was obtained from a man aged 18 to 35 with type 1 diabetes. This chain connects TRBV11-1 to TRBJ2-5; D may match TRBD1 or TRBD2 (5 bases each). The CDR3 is CASSLLRDPGTQYF. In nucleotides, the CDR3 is TGTGCCAGCAGCTTATTGAGGGACCCAGGGACCCAGTACTTC.